This T cell receptor beta chain was sequenced in a study of cytomegalovirus exposure and HLA in healthy donors. The data were produced by immunoSEQ multiplex PCR, yet TCRdb's version contains in-frame clones alone and is incomplete. The repertoire has roughly 82,000 clones, about 92% of them found once; the top ten carry 0.55% to 0.8%. Regarding this clone: What it binds is unknown.

The germline V gene encodes CDR1 MGHDK and CDR2 SYGVNS. With 4 bases removed from V and 1 base from J, the gap between germline ends came to 10 bases. The CDR3 is 14 residues long. Study findings and constraints: Cytomegalovirus status was reportedly diagnosed by the classifier with high specificity and sensitivity. The authors enumerated roughly 180 TCR beta chains as linked to cytomegalovirus.

The specimen sequenced was PBMCs. The receptor comes from a man aged 18 to 35 in good health and CMV-seronegative. This chain joins TRBV25-1 and TRBJ2-5; D perhaps matches TRBD2 (5 bases). CDR3 in DNA: TGTGCCAGCAGTGGGTCGGGGTCCCAAGAGACCCAGTACTTC. Amino acids: CASSGSGSQETQYF.